This T cell receptor (beta chain) stems from a study of identical twins. General study results and limits: Out-of-frame alpha sequences shared between twins exhibited an excess of low generation probability.

Germline V gives CDR1 LNHDA, CDR2 SQIVND (reference sequence). V was pared by 7 bases and J by 7 bases, with 10 bases between. The CDR3 length is 12 residues. A note on this clonotype: What it binds is not known.

TCRdb processed the 5' RACE reads anew with MiXCR; each CDR3 protein has one entry. The sample consists of approximately 680,000 distinct CDR3 sequences, about 7.1% of them appearing once. These same records also appear under a second study, on yellow fever vaccine responses in identical twins.

V gene TRBV19 combines with J gene TRBJ2-2; a possible D gene is TRBD2 (5 bases). Sequenced sample: PBMCs. This TCR came from a woman between 18 and 29 years old in good health. The CDR3 DNA follows: TGTGCCAGTACCGAGGGCGGCGGGGAGCTGTTTTTT. Protein sequence: CASTEGGGELFF.